These T cell receptor beta chains were read from a single sample in a study of T-cell reconstitution after alpha-beta-depleted transplantation in children. TCRdb ran MiXCR on the PCR reads and lists one entry per CDR3 protein. Among 500,000 to 650,000 distinct CDR3 sequences listed, 10% to 12% were seen once. Sequencing was performed on PBMCs, mostly from graft donor cells, taken 180 days after TCRalphabeta/CD19-depleted stem cell transplant. The receptor set was obtained from a female patient aged 2-9 years who had a stem cell transplant for aplastic anemia, so the T cells may come from the graft donor. Both conserved end residues are part of each CDR3. D genes are given only for firm matches. Clone size, where shown, is once, few, many, or a class for clones that have expanded.

j_call v_call clone_size d_call cdr3_nt cdr3_aa
TRBJ2-5 TRBV29-1 - - TGCAGCGTTGAAGATCGTCCAGGTCTTCCTGCCGCGGAGACCCAGTACTTC CSVEDRPGLPAAETQYF
TRBJ1-3 TRBV5-5 few - TGTGCCAGCAGCTTGGTTGGGAACTCTGGAAACACCATATATTTT CASSLVGNSGNTIYF
TRBJ2-1 TRBV25-1 few TRBD2 TGTGCCAGCAGTGAGGTATTGACTAGCGGTCACAATGAGCAGTTCTTC CASSEVLTSGHNEQFF
TRBJ1-1 TRBV19 - TRBD1 TGTGCCAGTAATTCCCCGGGACAGGGGACCATGAACACTGAAGCTTTCTTT CASNSPGQGTMNTEAFF
TRBJ1-1 TRBV20-1 - TRBD1 TGCAGTGCTATTCAGGGGGCGACTGAAGCTTTCTTT CSAIQGATEAFF
TRBJ2-1 TRBV4-2 - TRBD2 TGTGCCAGCAGCCAAGGGCGACTAGCGGGAGTAAACAATGAGCAGTTCTTC CASSQGRLAGVNNEQFF
TRBJ1-4 TRBV28 few - TGTGCCAGCAGTTTATTCTGGGCTGGAAAACTGTTTTTT CASSLFWAGKLFF
TRBJ2-1 TRBV7-2 few - TGTGCCAGCAGCCCCCTCGGGCGGACCTACAATGAGCAGTTCTTC CASSPLGRTYNEQFF
TRBJ2-7 TRBV29-1 many - TGCAGCGCCGGGGACGGACAGTTTTCCTACGAGCAGTACTTC CSAGDGQFSYEQYF
TRBJ2-1 TRBV28 many TRBD2 TGTGCCAGCAGTTTAACCCTCATAGAGCGGGAGAACTCCTACAATGAGCAGTTCTTC CASSLTLIERENSYNEQFF
TRBJ1-3 TRBV12-3/TRBV12-4 many - TGTGCCAGCAGTTTATGGGGGAATTTTGGAAACACCATATATTTT CASSLWGNFGNTIYF
TRBJ2-7 TRBV12-3/TRBV12-4 - - TGTGCCAGCAGTTTATGGCGACAGTGGGGCGAGCAGTACTTC CASSLWRQWGEQYF
TRBJ2-1 TRBV5-6 many - TGTGCCAGCAGACCTGCCGGGACACATGGGAGGAATGAGCAGTTCTTC CASRPAGTHGRNEQFF
TRBJ2-2 TRBV12-3/TRBV12-4 few - TGTGCCAGCAAACCGTGGTGGGTTGTTCAGGGACCGAACACCGGGGAGCTGTTTTTT CASKPWWVVQGPNTGELFF
TRBJ1-1 TRBV7-8 - TRBD1 TGTGCCAGCAGCTTAGAGGCAGGGGGAAGGACTGAAGCTTTCTTT CASSLEAGGRTEAFF
TRBJ2-6 TRBV12-3/TRBV12-4 many - TGTGCCAGCAGCCTTGGGGCCAACGTCCTGACTTTC CASSLGANVLTF
TRBJ1-5 TRBV5-1 once TRBD1 TGCGCCAGCAGCTTGGATGGGGACAGGGAGGCGCATTTT CASSLDGDREAHF
TRBJ1-1 TRBV9 few TRBD1 TGTGCCAGCAGCCAGGGGCAGGGGGCGCGTCCTGAAGCTTTCTTT CASSQGQGARPEAFF
TRBJ2-2 TRBV4-1 - TRBD1 TGCGCCAGCAGCCAAGCGACAGGGGGCAACACCGGGGAGCTGTTTTTT CASSQATGGNTGELFF
TRBJ2-3 TRBV7-3 - - TGTGCCAGCAGCCTATCGCAGGCGCGATACACAGATACGCAGTATTTT CASSLSQARYTDTQYF
TRBJ2-4 TRBV6-1 few - TGTGCCAGCAGGGGGACGGGGGCGGCCAAAAACATTCAGTACTTC CASRGTGAAKNIQYF
TRBJ2-2 TRBV6-1 few TRBD2 TGTGCCAGCGTCAAAAGCGGGAAGCCCGGGGAGCTGTTTTTT CASVKSGKPGELFF
TRBJ2-1 TRBV21-1 - - TGTGCCAGCAGCAAAAGGGTGAGGACTAGCGGGACTTCAAGCTCCTACAATGAGCAGTTCTTC CASSKRVRTSGTSSSYNEQFF
TRBJ2-1 TRBV27 - - TGTGCCAGCAGTTCAGTGCACCACTCCTACAATGAGCAGTTCTTC CASSSVHHSYNEQFF
TRBJ2-5 TRBV10-3 many - TGTGCCGTCCGGGACAAAGGGGGAGAGACCCAGTACTTC CAVRDKGGETQYF
TRBJ2-3 TRBV9 few - TGTGCCAGCAGCGTCGGGGTCACAGATACGCAGTATTTT CASSVGVTDTQYF
TRBJ1-4 TRBV18 few TRBD1 TGTGCCAGCTCACCGGGGACAGGGGATGAAAAACTGTTTTTT CASSPGTGDEKLFF
TRBJ1-4 TRBV25-1 - - TGTGCCAGCAGTGAAGCGAAAACTAATGAAAAACTGTTTTTT CASSEAKTNEKLFF
TRBJ1-1 TRBV7-7 - TRBD1 TGTGCCAGCAGCAAGGACAGGGGAACTGAAGCTTTCTTT CASSKDRGTEAFF
TRBJ2-1 TRBV20-1 - TRBD2 TGCAGTGCCGGGACTAACCATGGACGCCAGAGTGAGCAGTTCTTC CSAGTNHGRQSEQFF
TRBJ2-1 TRBV7-2 few - TGTGCCAGCAGCTTAGGCCTAACTAGAGCGACCTACAATGAGCAGTTCTTC CASSLGLTRATYNEQFF
TRBJ1-6 TRBV7-2 few TRBD1 TGTGCCAGCAGCATCCGGGACAGGACTCATAATTCACCCCTCCACTTT CASSIRDRTHNSPLHF
TRBJ2-3 TRBV29-1 few - TGCAGCGACCTTCTAGCAAGCACAGATACGCAGTATTTT CSDLLASTDTQYF
TRBJ2-1 TRBV7-3 many TRBD1 TGTGCCAGCAGCTTCCGGGACAGGGGCAATGAGCAGTTCTTC CASSFRDRGNEQFF
TRBJ1-1 TRBV19 - - TGTGCCAGTAGTATAAACAGGCTCCTAATATCTGAAGCTTTCTTT CASSINRLLISEAFF
TRBJ2-5 TRBV15 few - TGTGCCACCAGCAGAGCGCCGAGGGAGCAGGGTAGGGAGACCCAGTACTTC CATSRAPREQGRETQYF
TRBJ2-2 TRBV29-1 few TRBD1 TGCAGCGTTGTAGAGACAGGGCCCACCGGGGAGCTGTTTTTT CSVVETGPTGELFF
TRBJ1-5 TRBV7-2 - - TGTGCCGTCGGGGCCGATAGCAATCAGCCCCAGCATTTT CAVGADSNQPQHF
TRBJ2-5 TRBV5-1 few - TGCGCCAGCAGCTTGGGTCGAACGTACCAAGAGACCCAGTACTTC CASSLGRTYQETQYF
TRBJ2-7 TRBV28 few TRBD2 TGTGCCAGCAGTCCGTTAATGGGGGGGACGGCCGAGCAGTACTTC CASSPLMGGTAEQYF
TRBJ2-3 TRBV12-3/TRBV12-4 many - TGTGCCAGCAGTTTAGCGCGTGAAGATACGCAGTATTTT CASSLAREDTQYF